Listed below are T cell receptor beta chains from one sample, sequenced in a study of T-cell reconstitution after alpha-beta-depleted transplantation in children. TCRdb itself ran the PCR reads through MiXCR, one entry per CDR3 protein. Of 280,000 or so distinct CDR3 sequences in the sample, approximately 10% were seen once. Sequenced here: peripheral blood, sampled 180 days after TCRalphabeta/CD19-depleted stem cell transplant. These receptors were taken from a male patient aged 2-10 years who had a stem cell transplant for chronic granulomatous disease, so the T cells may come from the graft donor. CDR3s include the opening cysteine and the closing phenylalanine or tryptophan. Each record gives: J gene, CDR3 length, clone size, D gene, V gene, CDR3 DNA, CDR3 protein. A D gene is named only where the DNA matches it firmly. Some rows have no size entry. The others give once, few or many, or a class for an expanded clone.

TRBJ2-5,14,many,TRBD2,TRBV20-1,TGCAGTGCTAGGTACGGGAGGGCCGTGGAGACCCAGTACTTC,CSARYGRAVETQYF
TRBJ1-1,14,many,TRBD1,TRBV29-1,TGCAGCGTTGAAAAAACAGGGGCGGACACTGAAGCTTTCTTT,CSVEKTGADTEAFF
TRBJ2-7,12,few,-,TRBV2,TGTGCCAGCAACGGCGGGCTATACGAGCAGTACTTC,CASNGGLYEQYF
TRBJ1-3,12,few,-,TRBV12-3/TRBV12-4,TGTGCCAGCAGTCCAGATGGAAACACCATATATTTT,CASSPDGNTIYF
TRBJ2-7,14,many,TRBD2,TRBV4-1,TGCGCCAGCAGGGGACTAGCGGGGGACTACGAGCAGTACTTC,CASRGLAGDYEQYF
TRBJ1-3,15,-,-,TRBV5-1,TGCGCCAGCAGTTTTCAGGGAGTCTCTGGAAACACCATATATTTT,CASSFQGVSGNTIYF
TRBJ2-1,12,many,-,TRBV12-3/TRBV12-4,TGTGCCAGCAGTTTAGCAGCGATCACGCAGTTCTTC,CASSLAAITQFF
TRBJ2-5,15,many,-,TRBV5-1,TGCGCCAGCAGCTTGGGGGATCCTAATCAAGAGACCCAGTACTTC,CASSLGDPNQETQYF
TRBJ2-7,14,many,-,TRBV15,TGTGCCACCAGCGCTCGTCCCGGGGCGGGCGAGCAGTACTTC,CATSARPGAGEQYF
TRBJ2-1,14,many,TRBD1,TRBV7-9,TGTGCCAGCAGCTTGGCAGGGGGCAAAAATGAGCAGTTCTTC,CASSLAGGKNEQFF
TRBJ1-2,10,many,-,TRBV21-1,TGTGCCAACCTACAGGGTCTCTACACCTTC,CANLQGLYTF
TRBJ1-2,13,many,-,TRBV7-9,TGTGCCAGCAGCGTACAGGGTTTGTATGGCTACACCTTC,CASSVQGLYGYTF
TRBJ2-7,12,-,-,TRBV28,TGTGCCAGCAGATCCAGGGGCTACGAGCAGTACTTC,CASRSRGYEQYF
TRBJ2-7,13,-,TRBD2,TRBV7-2,TGTGCCAGCAGCCCGGGGACTAGCTACGAGCAGTCCTTC,CASSPGTSYEQSF
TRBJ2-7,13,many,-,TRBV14,TGTGCCAGCAGCCAAGATATGGACTACGAGCAGTACTTC,CASSQDMDYEQYF
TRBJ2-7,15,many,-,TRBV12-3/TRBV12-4,TGTGCCAGCAGTTTACAGGGCCTGGATGCGTACGAGCAGTACTTC,CASSLQGLDAYEQYF
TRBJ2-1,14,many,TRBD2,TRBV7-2,TGTGCCAGCAGCTTAGAAGGGCTAGCGGGAGAGCAGTTCTTC,CASSLEGLAGEQFF
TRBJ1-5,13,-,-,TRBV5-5,TGTGCCAGCAGACTCAGTGGCAATCAGCCCCAGCATTTT,CASRLSGNQPQHF
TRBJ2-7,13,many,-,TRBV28,TGTGCCAGCAGTTTGTTCCCCTCCTACGAGCAGTACTTC,CASSLFPSYEQYF
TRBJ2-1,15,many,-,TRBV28,TGTGCCAGCAGTTTCCCCAGGGGCCTTTACAATGAGCAGTTCTTC,CASSFPRGLYNEQFF
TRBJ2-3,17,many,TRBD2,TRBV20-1,TGCAGTGCTAGAGTGGCAGCGGGGGGGCGAAGCACAGATACGCAGTATTTT,CSARVAAGGRSTDTQYF
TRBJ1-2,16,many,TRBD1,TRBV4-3,TGCGCCAGCAGCCAAGGCTCGACAGGGTGGATCGATGGCTACACCTTC,CASSQGSTGWIDGYTF
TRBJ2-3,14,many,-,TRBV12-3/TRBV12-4,TGTGCCAGCAGTTTAGCGGGAGGGGGAGATACGCAGTATTTT,CASSLAGGGDTQYF
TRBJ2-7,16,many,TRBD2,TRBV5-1,TGCGCCAGCAGCGAGGCTAGCGGGAGATGGGCCTACGAGCAGTACTTC,CASSEASGRWAYEQYF
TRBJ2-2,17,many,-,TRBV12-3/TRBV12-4,TGTGCCAGCAGCCTCGGGTTCGGCCAGGGTCTTGGCGGGGAGCTGTTTTTT,CASSLGFGQGLGGELFF
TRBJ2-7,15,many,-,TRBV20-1,TGCAGTGCTAGAGACCCGTGGGGGACATCCTACGAGCAGTACTTC,CSARDPWGTSYEQYF
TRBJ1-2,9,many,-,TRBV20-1,TGCAGTGGCCGGCATGGCTACACCTTC,CSGRHGYTF
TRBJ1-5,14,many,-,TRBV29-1,TGCAGCGTTGGGGAAGGGAGGGGACGTCAGCCCCAGCATTTT,CSVGEGRGRQPQHF
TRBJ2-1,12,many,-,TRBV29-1,TGCAGCGTTGAGGGAAGGGGCAATGAGCAGTTCTTC,CSVEGRGNEQFF